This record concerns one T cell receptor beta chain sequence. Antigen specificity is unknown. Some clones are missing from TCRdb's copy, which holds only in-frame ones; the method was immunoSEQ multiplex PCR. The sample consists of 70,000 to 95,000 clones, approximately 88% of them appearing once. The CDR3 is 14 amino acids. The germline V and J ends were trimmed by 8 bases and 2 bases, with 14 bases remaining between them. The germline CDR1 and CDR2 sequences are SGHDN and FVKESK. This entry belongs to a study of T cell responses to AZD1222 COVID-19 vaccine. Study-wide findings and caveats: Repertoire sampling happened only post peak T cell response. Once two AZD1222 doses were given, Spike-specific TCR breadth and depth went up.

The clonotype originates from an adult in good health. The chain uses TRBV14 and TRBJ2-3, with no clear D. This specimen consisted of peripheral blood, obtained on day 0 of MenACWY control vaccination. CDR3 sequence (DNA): TGTGCCAGCTCCGGACCATGGACCACAGATACGCAGTATTTT. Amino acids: CASSGPWTTDTQYF.